These T cell receptor beta chains were read from a single sample in a study of OX40 agonist ivuxolimab in advanced cancers. Clones were sequenced by immunoSEQ multiplex PCR, and TCRdb holds only the in-frame ones, with some missing. This sample yields some 58,000 clones, of which around 90% are seen a single time; 0.77% belongs to the top ten. Sequenced material: CD4+ or CD8+ T cells sorted from blood, taken in a trial of the OX40 agonist ivuxolimab. These receptors were obtained from an adult with an advanced solid tumor such as melanoma, head and neck, liver or kidney cancer. The CDR3 runs from the conserved cysteine through the conserved F or W. A D gene is named only where the DNA matches it firmly.

J gene: TRBJ2-7
D gene: TRBD1
V gene: TRBV7-2
CDR3 protein: CASSLYRGSYEQYF

J gene: TRBJ1-2
D gene: TRBD1
V gene: TRBV4-3
CDR3 protein: CASSQPGTGRLYGYTF

J gene: TRBJ2-5
D gene: .
V gene: TRBV7-2
CDR3 protein: CASSLAGGPETQYF

J gene: TRBJ1-5
D gene: .
V gene: TRBV19
CDR3 protein: CASRAATRSNQPQHF

J gene: TRBJ2-1
D gene: .
V gene: TRBV19
CDR3 protein: CASSIEGWRGDSEQFF

J gene: TRBJ2-3
D gene: .
V gene: TRBV18
CDR3 protein: CASSSEDTQYF

J gene: TRBJ2-3
D gene: TRBD2
V gene: TRBV6-6
CDR3 protein: CASTSSGRAADTQYF

J gene: TRBJ1-5
D gene: TRBD1
V gene: TRBV19
CDR3 protein: CASRTGEYQPQHF

J gene: TRBJ1-3
D gene: .
V gene: TRBV5-5
CDR3 protein: CASSSILFPGNTIYF

J gene: TRBJ2-7
D gene: .
V gene: TRBV2
CDR3 protein: CASSEERSQYF

J gene: TRBJ1-6
D gene: .
V gene: TRBV2
CDR3 protein: CASRGGTIYNSPLHF

J gene: TRBJ2-2
D gene: TRBD1
V gene: TRBV6-5
CDR3 protein: CASSRDSGGELFF

J gene: TRBJ2-2
D gene: .
V gene: TRBV6-5
CDR3 protein: CASSWGGRNTGELFF

J gene: TRBJ1-4
D gene: TRBD1
V gene: TRBV29-1
CDR3 protein: CSVFATGAREKLFF

J gene: TRBJ1-5
D gene: .
V gene: TRBV6-1
CDR3 protein: CASTPTGSFNQPQHF

J gene: TRBJ1-5
D gene: TRBD1
V gene: TRBV4-1
CDR3 protein: CASSQGQGTSNQPQHF

J gene: TRBJ2-3
D gene: TRBD2
V gene: TRBV5-1
CDR3 protein: CASSLEMTSGSTDTQYF

J gene: TRBJ2-1
D gene: TRBD2
V gene: TRBV7-3
CDR3 protein: CASSRTSGNDNEQFF

J gene: TRBJ1-6
D gene: .
V gene: TRBV6-1
CDR3 protein: CASSELYPGWGTEGSPLHF

J gene: TRBJ2-7
D gene: .
V gene: TRBV21-1
CDR3 protein: CASTPWTSGDYEQYF

J gene: TRBJ2-3
D gene: TRBD2
V gene: TRBV5-6
CDR3 protein: CASRGTSGEDTQYF

J gene: TRBJ2-2
D gene: .
V gene: TRBV7-2
CDR3 protein: CASSLASVSGELFF

J gene: TRBJ1-1
D gene: TRBD1
V gene: TRBV5-1
CDR3 protein: CASSLTGGGTEAFF

J gene: TRBJ1-3
D gene: .
V gene: TRBV6-1
CDR3 protein: CASSDGGPGNTIYF